The T cell receptor beta chain under discussion was sequenced for a study of shared clonotypes between healthy human individuals. The CDR3 runs 14 residues. Germline V gene lookup returns CDR1 SGHAT and CDR2 FQNNGV. Trimming took 3 bases from V and 8 from J; bases not matched to a gene: 4. Sequenced by immunoSEQ multiplex PCR; TCRdb stores in-frame clones only, minus some. The sample has around 990,000 clones, roughly 80% seen once; the top ten hold 0.85% to 1%. The genes are TRBV11-2 and TRBJ2-1; 10 bases map to TRBD2. The TCR comes from a man aged 18 to 35 in good health. Some clones in this sample may be carry-over from other donors' samples. Sequencing used memory CD4+ T cells from PBMCs. Subset noted: CD45RA-negative fraction. CDR3 DNA sequence: TGTGCCAGCAGCTTTACAGCGGGAGGGGATGAGCAGTTCTTC. This codes for CASSFTAGGDEQFF.